Listed here is a single T cell receptor beta chain. Vbeta (60) and Jbeta (13) primers were used in the PCR. Profiling relied on immunoSEQ multiplex PCR, and the TCRdb table lists in-frame clones only, not all of them. Seen here are 150,000 to 180,000 clones, 80% observed once, and the top ten hold over 10%. This specimen belongs to a study of cytomegalovirus exposure and HLA in healthy donors. CDR1 and CDR2 (germline): MNHEY, SVGAGI. V gave up 0 bases and J gave up 5 bases; unmatched junction bases: 3. The CDR3 runs to 14 residues. The J gene is TRBJ1-1, the V gene TRBV6-5, with 7 bases aligning to TRBD1. Sequencing used PBMCs. This TCR derives from a man in his thirties or forties in good health and CMV-seropositive. As DNA, the CDR3 is TGTGCCAGCAGTTACTCTCAGGGGGATACTGAAGCTTTCTTT. It is translated as CASSYSQGDTEAFF.